Shown below are 7 T cell receptor beta chains from a single sample sequenced in a study of Graves' ophthalmopathy and Graves' hyperthyroidism. Researchers took RNA transcripts and amplified TCR beta CDR3 regions from them. The first-round RT-PCR employed HTBI primers together with the Qiagen OneStep RT-PCR kit. A multiplex PCR was then performed as the second round. TCRdb re-called the multiplex PCR reads with MiXCR, one entry per CDR3 protein. This table holds a few hundred thousand distinct CDR3 sequences, 17% found once. What was sequenced was peripheral blood. These receptors all stem from an adult woman with stable Graves' hyperthyroidism.

This clonotype came up many times. The CDR3 region is CASSSSPGAGANVLTF. For the CDR3, the DNA is TGTGCCAGCAGTTCGTCCCCAGGGGCTGGGGCCAACGTCCTGACTTTC. V gene TRBV28 combines with J gene TRBJ2-6; D might be TRBD1 (6 bases). The V and J ends lost 4 bases and 2 bases respectively, with 12 bases between them. Germline V gene data show CDR1 as MDHEN and CDR2 as SYDVKM. The length of the CDR3 is 16 residues.

V gene TRBV12-3 or TRBV12-4 combines with J gene TRBJ1-5; D not certain. The V end was cut by 5 bases, the J end by 9 bases, with 20 bases between. The CDR3 covers 15 residues. The CDR3 nucleotides are TGTGCCAGCAGTCTGGGTGCCGCCGGATATTCGCCCCAGCATTTT. The encoded protein is CASSLGAAGYSPQHF.

This clonotype was seen ten or more times. The CDR3 DNA follows: TGTGCCAGCAGTTTATTTTCATATCGGACAGGACCAAACACTAACTATGGCTACACCTTC. Its translation: CASSLFSYRTGPNTNYGYTF. The rearrangement links TRBV28 to TRBJ1-2; 7 bases map to TRBD1. The ends lost 1 base at V and 0 bases at J; junction bases unmatched: 17. The germline CDR1 and CDR2 sequences are MDHEN and SYDVKM. CDR3 length equals 20 residues.

In this sample, this clonotype turned up many times. The V call is TRBV3-1, the J call TRBJ1-6; TRBD1 matches 7 bases. V dropped 3 bases and J dropped 7; count of bases not matched to a gene: 9. The CDR3 consists of 16 residues. The germline gives CDR1 LGHDT, CDR2 YNNKEL (reference sequence). CDR3 sequence: CASSHPIQGMNSPLHF. The CDR3 nucleotides are TGTGCCAGCAGCCACCCAATACAGGGGATGAATTCACCCCTCCACTTT.

The table lists this clonotype with a few counts. This sequence joins TRBV20-1 and TRBJ2-7, with 9 bases identical to TRBD1. Germline V gives CDR1 DFQATT, CDR2 SNEGSKA (reference sequence). J lost 5 bases, V lost 4 bases, and 12 bases had no gene match. The CDR3 runs 15 residues. CDR3: CSAKQYRDRAHEQYF. CDR3 sequence (DNA): TGCAGTGCTAAACAGTACCGGGACAGGGCCCACGAGCAGTACTTC.

In this sample, this clonotype turned up many times. This chain links TRBV11-2 with TRBJ1-2, with TRBD1 matching over 8 bases. Germline loops: CDR1 SGHAT, CDR2 FQNNGV. CDR3 length equals 16 residues. V was clipped by 0 bases and J by 8 bases; unmatched bases: 11. The CDR3 is CASSLEGAGGLGGYTF. CDR3 DNA sequence: TGTGCCAGCAGCTTAGAGGGGGCAGGGGGCTTGGGAGGCTACACCTTC. Full variable domain (outside the CDR3, taken from reference TRBV11-2 and TRBJ1-2): EAGVAQSPRYKIIEKRQSVAFWCNPISGHATLYWYQQILGQGPKLLIQFQNNGVVDDSQLPKDRFSAERLKGVDSTLKIQPAKLEDSAVYLCASSLEGAGGLGGYTFGSGTRLTVV.

The rearrangement joins TRBV3-1 to TRBJ1-2; D is undetermined. V was shortened by 0 bases and J by 5 bases, with 10 bases between the two germline ends. CDR3 length equals 14 residues. The germline V gene has CDR1 LGHDT and CDR2 YNNKEL (reference sequence). The chain's CDR3 is CASSQDHDSYGYTF. DNA for the CDR3: TGTGCCAGCAGCCAAGATCACGATTCGTATGGCTACACCTTC.